This T cell receptor beta chain was obtained from a study of graft-versus-host responses after intestinal transplantation. Study-level information: Recipients were given multivisceral, liver-intestinal, or isolated intestinal transplants. Following induction with anti-thymocyte globulin, all recipients were given tacrolimus and steroids for about three years. Study-wide findings and caveats: Early declines in HvG clones that occurred post-transplant were associated with peak circulating GvH clone levels. Recipient-marrow GvH clones were detected, some having first appeared in ileum or blood.

Concerning this clone itself: What it recognizes is unknown.

The assay was immunoSEQ multiplex PCR, and TCRdb's table has in-frame clones only and misses some. Among approximately 88,000 clones listed, approximately 94% were seen once. This clonotype originated in a human donor who was the organ donor for an intestinal transplant. Material: unstimulated CD4+ T cells sorted from spleen or lymph node cells, obtained before transplant.

The CDR3 loop reads CASSLSSSGAKETQYF. The CDR3 region has the DNA TGTGCCAGCAGCTTAAGCTCTAGCGGCGCCAAAGAGACCCAGTACTTC. The chain recombines TRBV7-3 with TRBJ2-5; TRBD2 agrees at 7 bases. Germline values: CDR1 SGHTA, CDR2 FQGTGA. J gave up 3 bases and V 1 base, and 8 bases lay outside the gene matches. The CDR3 spans 16 residues.